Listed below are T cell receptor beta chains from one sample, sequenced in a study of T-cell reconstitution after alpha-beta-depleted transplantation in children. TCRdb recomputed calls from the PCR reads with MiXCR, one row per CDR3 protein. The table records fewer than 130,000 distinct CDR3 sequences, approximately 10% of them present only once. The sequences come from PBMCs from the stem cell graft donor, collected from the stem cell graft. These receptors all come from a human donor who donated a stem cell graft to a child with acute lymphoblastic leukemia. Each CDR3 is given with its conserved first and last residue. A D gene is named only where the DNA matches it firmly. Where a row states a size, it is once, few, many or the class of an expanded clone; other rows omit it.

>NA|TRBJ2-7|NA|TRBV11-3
TGTGCCAGCAGCTTAGGGGTACAGGGTCAGGGCCACGAGCAGTACTTC
CASSLGVQGQGHEQYF
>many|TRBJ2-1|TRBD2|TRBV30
TGTGCCTGGGCCGGTTCTAGCGGTTACAATGAGCAGTTCTTC
CAWAGSSGYNEQFF
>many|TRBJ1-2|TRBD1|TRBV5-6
TGTGCCAGCAGCTCGCTACCCCCCAGACAGGGGTCTATGGGCTACACCTTC
CASSSLPPRQGSMGYTF
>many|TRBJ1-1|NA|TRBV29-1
TGCAGCGTGTGGGGGTTTGCGAACACTGAAGCTTTCTTT
CSVWGFANTEAFF
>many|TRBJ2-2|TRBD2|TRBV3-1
TGTGCCAGCAGCGGGACTAGCGCGAACACCGGGGAGCTGTTTTTT
CASSGTSANTGELFF
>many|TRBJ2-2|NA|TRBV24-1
TGTGCCACCAGTGACCGTTCGGGCGGTAACACCGGGGAGCTGTTTTTT
CATSDRSGGNTGELFF
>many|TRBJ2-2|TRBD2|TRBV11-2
TGTGCCAGCAGCTTAGATAGGAGGCTAGCGGGGGCCCCGAACACCGGGGAGCTGTTTTTT
CASSLDRRLAGAPNTGELFF
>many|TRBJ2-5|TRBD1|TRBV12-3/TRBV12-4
TGTGCCAGCAGTTCAGGGACAGGGGTAGAGACCCAGTACTTC
CASSSGTGVETQYF
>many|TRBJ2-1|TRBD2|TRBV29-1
TGCAGCGTTGAACATTCGCCGGGACTAGCACTCTACAATGAGCAGTTCTTC
CSVEHSPGLALYNEQFF
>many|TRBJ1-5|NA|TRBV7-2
TGTGCCAGCAGCTTAACGTCTTTCCCTAGCAATCAGCCCCAGCATTTT
CASSLTSFPSNQPQHF
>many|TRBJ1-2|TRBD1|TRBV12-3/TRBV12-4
TGTGCCAGCAGTTTTGGACAGGGTGACTATGGCTACACCTTC
CASSFGQGDYGYTF
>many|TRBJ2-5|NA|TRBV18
TGTGCCAGCTCACACCCGACCCGGGGGGCAGAGACCCAGTACTTC
CASSHPTRGAETQYF
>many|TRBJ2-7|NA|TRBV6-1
TGTGCCAGCAGTAGTAGGGCCCAAACAGGGTGGACCTACGAGCAGTACTTC
CASSSRAQTGWTYEQYF
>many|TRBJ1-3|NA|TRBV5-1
TGCGCCAGCAGCCCTGGGGGGACTGGAAACACCATATATTTT
CASSPGGTGNTIYF
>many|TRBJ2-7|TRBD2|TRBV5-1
TGCGCCAGCAGCTTGGAAACTAGCGGCACCTACGAGCAGTACTTC
CASSLETSGTYEQYF
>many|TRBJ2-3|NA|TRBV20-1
TGCAGTGCTGGAGATCTCGGATGGGACTTAACAGATACGCAGTATTTT
CSAGDLGWDLTDTQYF
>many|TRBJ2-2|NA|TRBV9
TGTGCCAGCAGCGGCTACCAGCGGACCGGGGAGCTGTTTTTT
CASSGYQRTGELFF
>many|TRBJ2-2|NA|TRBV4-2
TGTGCCAGCAGCCAAGTTCCTGACACCGGGGAGCTGTTTTTT
CASSQVPDTGELFF
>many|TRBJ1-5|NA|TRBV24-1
TGTGCCACCAGTGATTCCGACGGGAAGACGTCCTATAGCAATCAGCCCCAGCATTTT
CATSDSDGKTSYSNQPQHF
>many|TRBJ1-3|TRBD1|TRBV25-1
TGTGCCAGCAGTTCCGGGACAGGGGGAATTGGAAACACCATATATTTT
CASSSGTGGIGNTIYF
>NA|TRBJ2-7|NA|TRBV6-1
TGTGCCAGCAGTGAAATCGGCGGATACGAGCAGTACTTC
CASSEIGGYEQYF
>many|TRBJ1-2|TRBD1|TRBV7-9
TGTGCCAGCAGCCAGACAGGGGGAGATGGCTACACCTTC
CASSQTGGDGYTF
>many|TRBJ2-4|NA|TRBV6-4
TGTGCCAGCAGTGACGGGGGGGCGCAAAACATTCAGTACTTC
CASSDGGAQNIQYF
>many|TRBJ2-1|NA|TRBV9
TGTGCCAGCAGCAGCCGGGACTACAATGAGCAGTTCTTC
CASSSRDYNEQFF
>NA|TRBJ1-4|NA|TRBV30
TGTGCCTGGAGTCCAGGGAAAGCTAATGAAAAACTGTTTTTT
CAWSPGKANEKLFF
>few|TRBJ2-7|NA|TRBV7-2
TGTGCCAGCAGCGTTAGGGGGGGGGGACTCTACGAGCAGTACTTC
CASSVRGGGLYEQYF
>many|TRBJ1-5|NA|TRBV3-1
TGTGCCAGCAGCCAAGACGGGGGTAGCACCCAGCATTTT
CASSQDGGSTQHF
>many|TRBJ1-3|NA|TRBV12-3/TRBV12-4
TGTGCCAGCAAAACCAGGGGCAGCGTAGACACCATATATTTT
CASKTRGSVDTIYF
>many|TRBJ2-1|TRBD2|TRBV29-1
TGCAGCGTTGAATCCCTTGGGGTACTAGCGGGTGACAATGAGCAGTTCTTC
CSVESLGVLAGDNEQFF
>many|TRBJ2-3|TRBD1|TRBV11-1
TGTGCCAGCAGCGTAGGGACAGGTGATTACCTTGTGGATACGCAGTATTTT
CASSVGTGDYLVDTQYF
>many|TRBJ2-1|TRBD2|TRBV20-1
TGCAGTGCTAGAGATCCTAGCGGGGGCTACAATGAGCAGTTCTTC
CSARDPSGGYNEQFF
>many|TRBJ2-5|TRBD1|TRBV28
TGTGCCAGCAGCCTACCGACAGGGCTGCAAGAGACCCAGTACTTC
CASSLPTGLQETQYF
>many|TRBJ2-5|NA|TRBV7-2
TGTGCCAGCAGCTCCCGACCCATTGAAGAGACCCAGTACTTC
CASSSRPIEETQYF
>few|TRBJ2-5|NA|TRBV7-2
TGTGCCAGCAGCTTGATGAGGGAGACCCAGTACTTC
CASSLMRETQYF
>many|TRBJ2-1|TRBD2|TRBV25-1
TGTGCCAGCAGTGAATTAGGGCGGGGGGGCGTAAATGAGCAGTTCTTC
CASSELGRGGVNEQFF
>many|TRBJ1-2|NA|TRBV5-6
TGTGCCAGCAGCTGGCGGGGTAGCTATGGCTACACCTTC
CASSWRGSYGYTF
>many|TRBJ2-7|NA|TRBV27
TGTGCCAGCAGTGACAGCTTTGCCTACGAGCAGTACTTC
CASSDSFAYEQYF
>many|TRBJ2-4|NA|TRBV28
TGTGCCAGCAGCCTCCTCAACCCCGTGGCCAAAAACATTCAGTACTTC
CASSLLNPVAKNIQYF
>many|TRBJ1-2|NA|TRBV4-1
TGCGCCAGCAGCCAAGATAAGTTTGAATGGGGCGGCTATGGCTACACCTTC
CASSQDKFEWGGYGYTF
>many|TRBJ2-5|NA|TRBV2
TGTGCCAGCAGTGAATCCAGGGAATCCCAAGAGACCCAGTACTTC
CASSESRESQETQYF
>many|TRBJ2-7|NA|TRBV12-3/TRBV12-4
TGTGCCAGCAGTTCGGACTATTTCGCCTCGGAGCAGTACTTC
CASSSDYFASEQYF
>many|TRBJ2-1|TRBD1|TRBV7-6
TGTGCCAGCAGCTTTAGGGGACAGGCCAGCAATGAGCAGTTCTTC
CASSFRGQASNEQFF
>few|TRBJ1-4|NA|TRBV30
TGTGCCTGGAGCGGTCTTTCCCCCGAAAAACTGTTTTTT
CAWSGLSPEKLFF
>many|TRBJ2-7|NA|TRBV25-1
TGTGCCACCCATGAGGGCAGGAACTCCTACGAGCAGTACTTC
CATHEGRNSYEQYF
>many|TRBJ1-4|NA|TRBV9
TGTGCCAGCACCGAGGGGGGGGCTAATGAAAAACTGTTTTTT
CASTEGGANEKLFF
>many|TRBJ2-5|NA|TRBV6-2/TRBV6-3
TGTGCCAGCAAGCAACAGCTATACCAAGAGACCCAGTACTTC
CASKQQLYQETQYF
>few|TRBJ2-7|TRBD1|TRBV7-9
TGTGCCAGCAGCCGCACAGGGGGGAGCGAGCAGTACTTC
CASSRTGGSEQYF
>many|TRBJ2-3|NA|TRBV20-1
TGCAGTGCTAGAGTCGCAGGGATAGATACGCAGTATTTT
CSARVAGIDTQYF
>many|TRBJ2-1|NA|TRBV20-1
TGCAGTGCTAGGGTGGGGCGCGGCTACAATGAGCAGTTCTTC
CSARVGRGYNEQFF
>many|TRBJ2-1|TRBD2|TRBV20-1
TGCAGTGCTAGAGATCTCTCGGGGGGAATATACAATGAGCAGTTCTTC
CSARDLSGGIYNEQFF